One sample yielded the 4 T cell receptor beta chains listed below, sequenced in a study of cytomegalovirus exposure and HLA in healthy donors. PCR amplification relied on 60 Vbeta primers (plus 13 Jbeta primers). Produced via immunoSEQ multiplex PCR; TCRdb's table is partial and in-frame only. The ten top clones account for roughly 3.5%, within a sample of approximately 110,000 clones. The sample was PBMCs. All receptors derive from a young man in good health and CMV-seronegative.

The V gene is TRBV28, the J gene TRBJ2-5; 9 bases map to TRBD2. Germline V gene lookup returns CDR1 MDHEN and CDR2 SYDVKM. The ends lost 6 bases at V and 5 bases at J; junction bases unmatched: 10. There are 15 residues in the CDR3. In DNA, the CDR3 is TGTGCCAGCAGCCATGGCGGGGGGGCAGGGGAGACCCAGTACTTC. It is translated as CASSHGGGAGETQYF.

The chain employs TRBV2 and TRBJ2-5, with 9 bases identical to TRBD2. CDR1 SNHLY and CDR2 FYNNEI come from the germline V gene. CDR3 length: 15 amino acids. Unmatched junction bases numbered 9, after V lost 6 bases and J lost 4 bases. The CDR3 DNA sequence: TGTGCCAGCAGGGTAGCGGGAGTAACAAGAGAGACCCAGTACTTC. Its protein product is CASRVAGVTRETQYF.

V gene TRBV28 combines with J gene TRBJ2-2; 10 positions agree with TRBD2. The germline V gene has CDR1 MDHEN and CDR2 SYDVKM. The CDR3 spans 19 residues. Germline trimming cut 3 bases from V and 5 bases from J; bases unmatched to any gene: 15. The CDR3 here is CASSFEGRAGGLVTGELFF. The CDR3 bases are TGTGCCAGCAGTTTCGAAGGCCGAGCGGGAGGGCTCGTAACCGGGGAGCTGTTTTTT.

This chain uses TRBV6-6 with TRBJ1-2; D is unresolved. This CDR3 is built from 13 residues. V lost 6 bases and J 4 bases, leaving 12 bases between the germline ends. Per the germline V gene, CDR1 is MNHNY and CDR2 is SVGAGI (reference sequence). CDR3 residues: CASSPLGIYGYTF. The CDR3 nucleotides read TGTGCCAGCAGCCCCCTAGGAATCTATGGCTACACCTTC.